A single sample is the source of the 5 T cell receptor beta chains below, sequenced in a study of OX40 agonist ivuxolimab in advanced cancers. Profiling relied on immunoSEQ multiplex PCR, and the TCRdb table lists in-frame clones only, not all of them. This table has around 40,000 clones, 80% appearing once. The sequencing used CD4+ or CD8+ T cells sorted from blood, collected in a trial of the OX40 agonist ivuxolimab. Receptors originate from an adult with an advanced solid tumor such as melanoma, head and neck, liver or kidney cancer.

V gene TRBV9 combines with J gene TRBJ2-5; possibly TRBD1 or TRBD2 for D (5 bases each). TRBJ2-7 matches the DNA end more closely, so the J call is doubtful. Germline CDR1 SGDLS, CDR2 YYNGEE. The CDR3 is 17 amino acids. CDR3: CASSVRDAQAPSYEQYF. CDR3 DNA: TGTGCCAGCAGCGTACGGGACGCCCAGGCCCCCTCCTACGAGCAGTACTTC.

The gene calls are TRBV6-6 and TRBJ1-1; D unresolved. The CDR3 contains 12 residues. Looked up from germline, CDR1 is MNHNY and CDR2 is SVGAGI (reference sequence). Trimming shortened V by 4 bases and J by 2 bases, and 5 bases separated the two germline ends. This chain's CDR3 is CASSLFNTEAFF. In DNA form, the CDR3 reads TGTGCCAGCAGTTTATTTAACACTGAAGCTTTCTTT.

The gene calls are TRBV10-3 and TRBJ2-1; D possibly uses TRBD1 or TRBD2 (5 bases each). There are 12 residues in the CDR3. Trimming pared 6 bases from V and 3 bases from J, leaving 6 bases between. The germline V gene encodes CDR1 ENHRY and CDR2 SYGVKD. CDR3 sequence: CAIRGDYNEQFF. The DNA of the CDR3 is TGTGCCATCAGGGGGGACTACAATGAGCAGTTCTTC.

This chain connects TRBV28 to TRBJ1-2; D is perhaps TRBD1 (6 bases). Trimming cost V 2 bases and J 5 bases, with 9 bases left between them. The CDR3 runs 13 residues. Germline assignment: CDR1 MDHEN and CDR2 SYDVKM. The CDR3 bases are TGTGCCAGCAGTTTAGTTAGGGGGTATGGCTACACCTTC. Its protein product is CASSLVRGYGYTF.

The chain has TRBV7-2 and TRBJ1-2, with a tentative D call TRBD1 (6 bases). This CDR3 is 14 amino acids long. From germline, CDR1 is SGHTA and CDR2 FQGNSA. The germline V and J ends were trimmed by 5 bases and 5 bases, with 15 bases remaining between them. The CDR3 protein is CASSRGQTTYGYTF. The CDR3 nucleotides read TGTGCCAGCAGCCGCGGACAGACAACATATGGCTACACCTTC.